This paragraph reports one T cell receptor beta chain. The clone's antigen remains unknown. No much larger clone exists at a distance of one base, and base qualities are not known. The sample belongs to a study of blood T cell repertoires in COVID-19 (dated by TCRdb to the early 2020s). As for the study more broadly: Samples from collaborators originated in the United States, Italy and Spain and spanned both the acute and convalescent phases of COVID-19. The repertoires were made available in a free public database intended to serve as a resource for research on the immune response to SARS-CoV-2. The material from the prospective study consisted of cDNA or gDNA derived from T cells, B-cell-depleted T cells, or PBMCs. The sample metadata nearly always contained a de-identified subject ID, COVID-19 status, age in years and sex. Samples were obtained from the ongoing ImmuneRACE study (first 160 participants) and from 1,000 to 1,500 subjects provided by 6 global collaborators. Where available, HLA class I and class II types were taken from metadata supplied by the sample provider and were not determined by assay-based typing. The dataset comprised deeply sampled blood TCRbeta repertoires from subjects exposed to, actively infected with, or recovered from COVID-19.

The immunoSEQ Assay, a bias-controlled multiplex PCR, was used to amplify TCRbeta CDR3 regions from genomic DNA. In the paper's pipeline: The number of nucleated cells in each sample was estimated from the amplification of reference gene primers within the assay. Sequence reads were collapsed and filtered to measure the absolute abundance of every unique TCRbeta CDR3 rearrangement. Productive Simpson clonality was computed per sample as the square root of Simpson's diversity index over productive rearrangements. Drawn from immuneACCESS, this table holds only the in-frame rearrangements with V and J called that TCRdb kept. Clones are partly lost; checked studies trace under half to an unresolved V gene and leave the rest unexplained. That table is the source of V, J and clone size, and D and trimming were worked out from the DNA. Recorded for this sample are roughly 95,000 clones; about four fifths of them occurred a single time. 24% of the sample comes from the top ten.

Study-level results and caveats: The amount of clinical and demographic metadata varied by source and participant and was provided uncurated.

The germline V gene yields SNHLY for CDR1 and FYNNEI for CDR2. The CDR3 has 12 amino acids, counting the end cysteine and phenylalanine. Only the CDR3 DNA stays, 36 bases, in frame from base 1. V is reduced by 5 bases and J by 9 bases, leaving a spacing of 12 bases between them. Each collaborating institution followed its own protocols to collect whole blood in K2EDTA tubes. Collaborator samples were shipped for TCRbeta analysis as frozen whole blood, isolated PBMCs, or DNA extracted from either sample type. The chain was built from TRBV2 and TRBJ2-3; too little of a D gene remains to name it. This TCR was sampled from a human donor in a cohort sampled during active COVID-19. The sequenced material came from peripheral blood. The DNA sequence is TGTGCCAGCAGTCAGACAAGCAGGACGCAGTATTTT. Its product reads: CASSQTSRTQYF.